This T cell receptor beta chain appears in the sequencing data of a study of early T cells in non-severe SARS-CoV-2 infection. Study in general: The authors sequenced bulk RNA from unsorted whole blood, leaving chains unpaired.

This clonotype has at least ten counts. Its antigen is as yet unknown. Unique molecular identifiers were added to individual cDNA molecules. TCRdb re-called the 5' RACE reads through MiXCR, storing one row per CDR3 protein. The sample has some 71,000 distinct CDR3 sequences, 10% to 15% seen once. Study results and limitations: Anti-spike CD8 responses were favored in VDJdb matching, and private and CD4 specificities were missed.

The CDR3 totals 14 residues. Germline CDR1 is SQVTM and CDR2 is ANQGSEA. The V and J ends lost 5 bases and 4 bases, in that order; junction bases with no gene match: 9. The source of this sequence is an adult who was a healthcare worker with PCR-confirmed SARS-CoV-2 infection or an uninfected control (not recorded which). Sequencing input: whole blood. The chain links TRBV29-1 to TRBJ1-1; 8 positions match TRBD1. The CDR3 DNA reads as TGCAGCGTTACCCGGACAGGGTGGGCCACTGAAGCTTTCTTT. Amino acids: CSVTRTGWATEAFF.